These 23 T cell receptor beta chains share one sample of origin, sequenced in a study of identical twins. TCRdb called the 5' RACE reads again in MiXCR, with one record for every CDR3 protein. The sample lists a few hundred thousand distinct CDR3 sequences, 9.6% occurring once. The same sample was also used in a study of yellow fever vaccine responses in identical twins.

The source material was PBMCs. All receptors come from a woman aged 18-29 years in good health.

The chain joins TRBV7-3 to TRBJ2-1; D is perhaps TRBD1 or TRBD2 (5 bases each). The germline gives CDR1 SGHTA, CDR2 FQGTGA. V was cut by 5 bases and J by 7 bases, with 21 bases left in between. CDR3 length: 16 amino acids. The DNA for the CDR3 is TGTGCCAGCAGCCAAGCCGGGACCCCTGGAGTAAATGAGCAGTTCTTC. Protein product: CASSQAGTPGVNEQFF.

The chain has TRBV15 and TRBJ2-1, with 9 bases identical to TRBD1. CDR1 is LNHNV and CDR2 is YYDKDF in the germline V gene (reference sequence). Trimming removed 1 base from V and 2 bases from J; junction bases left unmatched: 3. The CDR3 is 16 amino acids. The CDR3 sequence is CATSRAGTGPYNEQFF. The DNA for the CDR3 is TGTGCCACCAGCAGAGCCGGGACAGGGCCCTACAATGAGCAGTTCTTC. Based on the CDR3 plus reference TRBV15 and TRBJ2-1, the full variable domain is DAMVIQNPRYQVTQFGKPVTLSCSQTLNHNVMYWYQQKSSQAPKLLFHYYDKDFNNEADTPDNFQSRRPNTSFCFLDIRSPGLGDTAMYLCATSRAGTGPYNEQFFGPGTRLTVL.

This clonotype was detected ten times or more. CDR3 in DNA: TGTGCCAGCAGCTTCGCACCGGGACAAAACACCGGGGAGCTGTTTTTT. Encoded protein: CASSFAPGQNTGELFF. The chain uses TRBV11-1 and TRBJ2-2, with TRBD1 as a possible D gene (6 bases). Between the trimmed V and J ends, which lost 3 bases and 2 bases, there was a span of 13 bases. The CDR3 sequence is 16 residues long. CDR1 and CDR2 (germline): SGHAT, FQDESV (reference sequence).

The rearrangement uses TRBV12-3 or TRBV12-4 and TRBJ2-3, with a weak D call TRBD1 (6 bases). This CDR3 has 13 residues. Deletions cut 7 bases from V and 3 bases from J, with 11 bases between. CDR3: CASKGTKTDTQYF. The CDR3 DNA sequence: TGTGCCAGCAAGGGGACAAAAACAGATACGCAGTATTTT.

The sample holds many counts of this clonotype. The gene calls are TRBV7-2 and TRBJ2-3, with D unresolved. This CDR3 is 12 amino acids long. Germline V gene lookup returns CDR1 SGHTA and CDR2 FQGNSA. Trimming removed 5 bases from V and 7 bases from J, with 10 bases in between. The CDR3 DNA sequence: TGTGCCAGCAGCACTGTGTTTCATACGCAGTATTTT. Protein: CASSTVFHTQYF. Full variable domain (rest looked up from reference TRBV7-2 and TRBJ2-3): GAGVSQSPSNKVTEKGKDVELRCDPISGHTALYWYRQSLGQGLEFLIYFQGNSAPDKSGLPSDRFSAERTGGSVSTLTIQRTQQEDSAVYLCASSTVFHTQYFGPGTRLTVL.

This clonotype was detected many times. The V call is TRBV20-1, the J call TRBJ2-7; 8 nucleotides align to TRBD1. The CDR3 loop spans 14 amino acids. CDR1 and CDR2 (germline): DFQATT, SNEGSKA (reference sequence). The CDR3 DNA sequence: TGCAGCGCCAATAGCCAGGGGGCCCTCTACGAGCAGTACTTC. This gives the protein CSANSQGALYEQYF.

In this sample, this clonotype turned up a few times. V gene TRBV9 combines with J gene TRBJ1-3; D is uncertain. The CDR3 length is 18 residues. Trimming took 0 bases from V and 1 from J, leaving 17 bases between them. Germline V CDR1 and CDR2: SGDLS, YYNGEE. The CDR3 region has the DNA TGTGCCAGCAGCGTAGAGGACGGAACACCGGGATCTGGAAACACCATATATTTT. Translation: CASSVEDGTPGSGNTIYF.

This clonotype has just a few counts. CDR3 in DNA: TGTGCCAGCAGCACGATACAGGGGGCTGAACAGTTCTTC. Its protein is CASSTIQGAEQFF. The V gene is TRBV7-9, the J gene TRBJ2-1; 9 nucleotides align to TRBD1. The CDR3 is 13 residues long. With V trimmed by 5 bases and J by 13 bases, 9 bases remained unmatched. Germline V gene lookup returns CDR1 SEHNR and CDR2 FQNEAQ (reference sequence).

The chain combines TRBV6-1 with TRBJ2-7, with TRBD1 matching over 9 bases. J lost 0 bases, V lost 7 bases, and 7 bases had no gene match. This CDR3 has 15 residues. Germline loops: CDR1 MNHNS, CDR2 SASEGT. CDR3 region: CASTLGQGSSYEQYF. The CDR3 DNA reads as TGTGCCAGCACCCTGGGACAGGGAAGCTCCTACGAGCAGTACTTC.

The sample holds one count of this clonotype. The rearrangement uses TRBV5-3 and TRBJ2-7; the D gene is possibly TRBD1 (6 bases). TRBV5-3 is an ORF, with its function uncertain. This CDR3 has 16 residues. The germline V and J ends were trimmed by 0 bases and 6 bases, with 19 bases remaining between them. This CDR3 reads CARSLDSRQASGEQYF. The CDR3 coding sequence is TGTGCCAGAAGCTTGGATTCTAGACAGGCAAGTGGCGAGCAGTACTTC.

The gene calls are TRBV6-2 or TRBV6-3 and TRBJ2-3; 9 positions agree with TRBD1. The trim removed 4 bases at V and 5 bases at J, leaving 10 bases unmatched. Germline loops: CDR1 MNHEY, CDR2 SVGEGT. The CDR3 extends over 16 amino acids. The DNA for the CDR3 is TGTGCCAGCAGTTTCCCTCCGGGACAGGGAAGAGATACGCAGTATTTT. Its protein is CASSFPPGQGRDTQYF.

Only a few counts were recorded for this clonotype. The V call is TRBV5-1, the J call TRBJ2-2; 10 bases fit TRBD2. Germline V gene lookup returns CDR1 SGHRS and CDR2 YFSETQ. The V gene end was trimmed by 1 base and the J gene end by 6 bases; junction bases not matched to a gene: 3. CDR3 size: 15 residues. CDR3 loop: CASSLPTSGAGELFF. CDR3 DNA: TGCGCCAGCAGCTTGCCAACTAGCGGGGCCGGGGAGCTGTTTTTT.

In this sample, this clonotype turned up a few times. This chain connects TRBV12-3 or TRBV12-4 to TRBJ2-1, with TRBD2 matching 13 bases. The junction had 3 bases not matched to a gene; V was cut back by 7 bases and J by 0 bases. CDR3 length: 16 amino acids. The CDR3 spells CASIRTSGSSYNEQFF. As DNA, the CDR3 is TGTGCCAGCATCCGGACTAGCGGGAGCTCCTACAATGAGCAGTTCTTC.

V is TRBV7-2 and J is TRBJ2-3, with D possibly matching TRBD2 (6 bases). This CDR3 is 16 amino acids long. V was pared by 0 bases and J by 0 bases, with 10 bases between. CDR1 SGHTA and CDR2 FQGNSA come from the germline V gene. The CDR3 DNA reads TGTGCCAGCAGCTTAGCGTGGGGGGAGAGCACAGATACGCAGTATTTT. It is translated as CASSLAWGESTDTQYF.

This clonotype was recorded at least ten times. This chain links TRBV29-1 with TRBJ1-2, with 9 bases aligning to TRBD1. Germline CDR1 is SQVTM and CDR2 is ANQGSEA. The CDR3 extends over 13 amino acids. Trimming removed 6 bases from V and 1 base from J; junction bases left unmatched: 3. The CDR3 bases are TGCAGCGTAGGGACAGGGAGTAACTATGGCTACACCTTC. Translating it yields CSVGTGSNYGYTF.

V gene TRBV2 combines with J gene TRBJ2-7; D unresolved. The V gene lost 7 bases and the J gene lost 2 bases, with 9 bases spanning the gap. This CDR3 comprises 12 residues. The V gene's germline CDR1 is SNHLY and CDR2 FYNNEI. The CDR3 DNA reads TGTGCCAGCAAGAGCGCCCCCTACGAGCAGTACTTC. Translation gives CASKSAPYEQYF.

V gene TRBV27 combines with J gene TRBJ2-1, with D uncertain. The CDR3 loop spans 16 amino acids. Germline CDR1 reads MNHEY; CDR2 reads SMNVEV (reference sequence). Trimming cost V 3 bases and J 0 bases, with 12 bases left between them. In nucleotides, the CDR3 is TGTGCCAGCAGTTTTGGGCAGTTGGGCTCCTACAATGAGCAGTTCTTC. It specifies CASSFGQLGSYNEQFF.

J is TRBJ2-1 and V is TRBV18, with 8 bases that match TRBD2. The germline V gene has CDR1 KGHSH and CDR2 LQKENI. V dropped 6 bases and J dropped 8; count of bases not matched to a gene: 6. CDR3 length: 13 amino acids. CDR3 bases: TGTGCCAGCTCGTCGCGGGGGGAAGATGAGCAGTTCTTC. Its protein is CASSSRGEDEQFF. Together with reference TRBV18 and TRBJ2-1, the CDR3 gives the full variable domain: NAGVMQNPRHLVRRRGQEARLRCSPMKGHSHVYWYRQLPEEGLKFMVYLQKENIIDESGMPKERFSAEFPKEGPSILRIQQVVRGDSAAYFCASSSRGEDEQFFGPGTRLTVL.

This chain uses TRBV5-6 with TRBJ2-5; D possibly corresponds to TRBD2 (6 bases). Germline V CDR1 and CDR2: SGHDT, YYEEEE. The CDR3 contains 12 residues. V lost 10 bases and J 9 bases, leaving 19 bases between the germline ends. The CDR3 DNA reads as TGTGCCCCCAGGACTAACCCGGTCTCCCAGTACTTC. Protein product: CAPRTNPVSQYF.

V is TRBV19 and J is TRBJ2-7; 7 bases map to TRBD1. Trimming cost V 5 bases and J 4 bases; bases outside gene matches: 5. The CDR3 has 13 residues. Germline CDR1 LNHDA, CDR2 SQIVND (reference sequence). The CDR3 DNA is TGTGCCAGTAGTTTGGGACAGCAATACGAGCAGTACTTC. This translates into CASSLGQQYEQYF.

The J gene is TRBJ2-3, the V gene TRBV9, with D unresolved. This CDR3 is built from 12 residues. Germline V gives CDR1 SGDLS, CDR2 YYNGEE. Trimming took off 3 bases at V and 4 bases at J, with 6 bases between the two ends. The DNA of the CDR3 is TGTGCCAGCAGCGCGCTAGCAGATACGCAGTATTTT. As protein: CASSALADTQYF.

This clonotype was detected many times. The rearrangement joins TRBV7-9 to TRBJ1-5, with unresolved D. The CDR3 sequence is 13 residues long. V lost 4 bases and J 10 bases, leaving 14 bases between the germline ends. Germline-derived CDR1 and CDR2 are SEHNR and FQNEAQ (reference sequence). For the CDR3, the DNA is TGTGCCAGCAGCTCAACCCCCCCTGGTCCCCAGCATTTT. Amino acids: CASSSTPPGPQHF. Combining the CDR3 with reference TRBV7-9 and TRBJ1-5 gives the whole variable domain DTGVSQNPRHKITKRGQNVTFRCDPISEHNRLYWYRQTLGQGPEFLTYFQNEAQLEKSRLLSDRFSAERPKGSFSTLEIQRTEQGDSAMYLCASSSTPPGPQHFGDGTRLSIL.

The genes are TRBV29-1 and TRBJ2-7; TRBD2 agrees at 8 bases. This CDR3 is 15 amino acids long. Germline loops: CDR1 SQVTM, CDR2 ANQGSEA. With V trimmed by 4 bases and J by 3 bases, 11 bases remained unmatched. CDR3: CSVVGASGRVYEQYF. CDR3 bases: TGCAGCGTTGTGGGGGCAAGCGGGAGAGTCTACGAGCAGTACTTC.